The sequence of this TCR beta chain was determined in a study of molecular identifiers for immune sequencing clone quantification. V dropped 1 base and J dropped 0 bases, with 4 bases sitting between them. This CDR3 is 14 amino acids long. CDR1 is LGHDT, CDR2 YNNKEL, per germline (reference sequence). A single record per CDR3 protein comes from TCRdb applying MiXCR to the PCR reads. Of over 600,000 distinct CDR3 sequences in the sample, 15% to 20% were seen once. There are many counts of this clonotype. The sequenced sample consisted of naive CD8+ T cells from blood, with Jurkat cell RNA spiked in. Subset specified: FACS-sorted CD8+CD4-CCR7+CD45RA+ naive T cells. The source of this sequence is a human donor in good health. Some libraries in this study had Jurkat cell RNA spiked in. The V and J genes are TRBV3-1 and TRBJ1-5; D unclear. The CDR3 is CASSQGYSNQPQHF. The CDR3 DNA is TGTGCCAGCAGCCAAGGGTATAGCAATCAGCCCCAGCATTTT.